These 21 T cell receptor beta chains came from one sample sequenced in a study of blood T cells in healthy people across ages (dated by TCRdb to between 2014 and 2017). The library came from 5' RACE. TCRdb names Illumina HiSeq 2500 as the instrument used. A second PCR of about 7 to 12 cycles was run with a J-beta primer mix and a sample-barcoded 5' primer. TCRdb reran the public reads through fastp at Q25 and MiXCR, keeping productive beta chains. Rows with one shared CDR3 protein collapse into an entry with the most common genes and DNA. This sample is represented by approximately 880,000 distinct CDR3 sequences; roughly 43% of them were singletons. The top ten clonotypes cover roughly an eighth of the sample. The specimen sequenced was blood. These receptors were obtained from a man younger than 45 in good health.

The chain carries TRBV12-3 or TRBV12-4 and TRBJ2-3; TRBD2 matches at 11 bases. V dropped 3 bases and J dropped 0; count of bases not matched to a gene: 5. This CDR3 spans 17 amino acids. CDR3 sequence reads: CASSFLAGGPSTDTQYF. CDR3 DNA: TGTGCCAGCAGTTTCCTAGCGGGGGGCCCTAGCACAGATACGCAGTATTTT.

The table lists this clonotype with a few counts. The chain joins TRBV7-9 to TRBJ2-7; D is unclear. Germline CDR1 is SEHNR and CDR2 is FQNEAQ (reference sequence). Deletions cut 5 bases from V and 2 bases from J, with 13 bases between. The CDR3 covers 14 residues. CDR3 DNA: TGTGCCAGCAGCGTCTGGCAGGACCCCTACGAGCAGTACTTC. Residues: CASSVWQDPYEQYF. The full variable domain, rest sourced from reference TRBV7-9 and TRBJ2-7, is DTGVSQNPRHKITKRGQNVTFRCDPISEHNRLYWYRQTLGQGPEFLTYFQNEAQLEKSRLLSDRFSAERPKGSFSTLEIQRTEQGDSAMYLCASSVWQDPYEQYFGPGTRLTVT.

CDR3 sequence: CASSLSWRDTQYF. The CDR3 nucleotides are TGTGCCAGCAGTTTAAGCTGGAGAGATACGCAGTATTTT. The chain combines TRBV12-3 or TRBV12-4 with TRBJ2-3; D is ambiguous. V lost 2 bases, J lost 5 bases, and 8 bases lay in between. The CDR3 extends over 13 amino acids.

The CDR3 reads CASSEGRYGYTF. The CDR3 nucleotides read TGTGCCAGCAGTGAAGGACGTTATGGCTACACCTTC. This rearrangement joins TRBV2 to TRBJ1-2, with D hard to call. The length of the CDR3 is 12 residues. Germline V CDR1 and CDR2: SNHLY, FYNNEI. V was clipped by 1 base and J by 5 bases, with 5 bases between them.

This clonotype turned up a few times. This chain's CDR3 is CASSLDFGGRYNEQFF. The CDR3 DNA reads as TGCGCCAGCAGCTTGGATTTCGGGGGAAGGTACAATGAGCAGTTCTTC. J is TRBJ2-1 and V is TRBV5-1, with D perhaps TRBD2 (6 bases). The CDR3 loop spans 16 amino acids. Germline V CDR1 and CDR2: SGHRS, YFSETQ. The germline V and J ends were trimmed by 0 bases and 4 bases, with 14 bases remaining between them.

CDR3 residues: CASSLAGQGARDTQYF. CDR3 DNA sequence: TGTGCCAGCAGCTTGGCGGGACAGGGGGCAAGAGATACGCAGTATTTT. The chain couples TRBV7-9 to TRBJ2-3, with 12 bases matching TRBD1. CDR3 length: 16 residues. V was pared by 3 bases and J by 5 bases, with 6 bases of the junction left unmatched. Per germline, CDR1 SEHNR and CDR2 FQNEAQ (reference sequence). The full variable domain, its missing parts supplied by reference TRBV7-9 and TRBJ2-3, is DTGVSQNPRHKITKRGQNVTFRCDPISEHNRLYWYRQTLGQGPEFLTYFQNEAQLEKSRLLSDRFSAERPKGSFSTLEIQRTEQGDSAMYLCASSLAGQGARDTQYFGPGTRLTVL.

This clonotype has only a few counts. The chain is built from TRBV6-1 and TRBJ2-1, with D maybe TRBD1 (5 bases). Germline V gives CDR1 MNHNS, CDR2 SASEGT. The V end was cut by 7 bases, the J end by 1 base, with 8 bases between. This CDR3 region has 13 residues. CDR3 bases: TGTGCCAGCATCAGGGTTTCCTACAATGAGCAGTTCTTC. It yields the protein CASIRVSYNEQFF.

The J gene is TRBJ2-7, the V gene TRBV3-1; tentative D call: TRBD2 (6 bases). This CDR3 spans 18 amino acids. Trimming left V 2 bases short and J 0 bases short, with 20 bases between. Germline V lookup: CDR1 LGHDT, CDR2 YNNKEL (reference sequence). CDR3 nucleotides: TGTGCCAGCAGCCAACCCCAGGACGCCGGGACTTACTCCTACGAGCAGTACTTC. Its translation is CASSQPQDAGTYSYEQYF.

The chain recombines TRBV30 with TRBJ1-2, with 9 nucleotides matching TRBD1. The J segment lost 6 bases and the V segment lost 1 base, leaving 3 bases of the junction unmatched. From germline, CDR1 is GTSNPN and CDR2 SVGIG (reference sequence). This CDR3 region has 13 residues. The DNA for the CDR3 is TGTGCCTGGAGTGGGGGGACAGGGAATGGCTACACCTTC. Protein: CAWSGGTGNGYTF.

This clonotype showed up just a few times. The J gene is TRBJ2-4, the V gene TRBV20-1; a possible D gene is TRBD2 (7 bases). Germline-derived CDR1 and CDR2 are DFQATT and SNEGSKA (reference sequence). This CDR3 region has 15 residues. V lost 0 bases to trimming and J lost 0 bases, with 9 bases between them. CDR3 bases: TGCAGTGCTAGAGAGGGGGGGCGAGCCAAAAACATTCAGTACTTC. This encodes CSAREGGRAKNIQYF.

The J gene is TRBJ1-4, the V gene TRBV28; D call uncertain. There are 15 residues in the CDR3. V shed 2 bases and J shed 3 bases, with 10 bases lying between them. CDR1 and CDR2 (germline): MDHEN, SYDVKM. In nucleotides, the CDR3 is TGTGCCAGCAGTTTAATGGGATCCTCTAATGAAAAACTGTTTTTT. It yields the protein CASSLMGSSNEKLFF.

The J gene is TRBJ1-2, the V gene TRBV4-2, with 8 positions matching TRBD1. Germline CDR1 is LGHNA and CDR2 is YNFKEQ. CDR3 size: 14 residues. J gave up 8 bases and V 1 base, and 6 bases lay outside the gene matches. This CDR3 is CASSQAGGSIGYTF. In nucleotides, the CDR3 is TGTGCCAGCAGCCAAGCAGGGGGCTCAATCGGCTACACCTTC.

This clonotype has just a few counts. The V call is TRBV14, the J call TRBJ2-1; 7 bases fit TRBD2. CDR1 and CDR2 (germline): SGHDN, FVKESK. V lost 3 bases to trimming and J lost 9 bases; unmatched junction nucleotides: 8. CDR3 length equals 14 residues. Here the CDR3 DNA reads TGTGCCAGCAGCCACAAGATGGGAGGGTTTGAGCAGTTCTTC. As protein: CASSHKMGGFEQFF.

The J gene is TRBJ1-2, the V gene TRBV9; the D is unclear. Germline CDR1 reads SGDLS; CDR2 reads YYNGEE. This CDR3 region has 14 residues. The ends were cut back, 0 bases at V and 5 bases at J, with 11 bases in the middle. CDR3 in amino acids: CASSVEDRPYGYTF. CDR3 DNA: TGTGCCAGCAGCGTAGAGGATCGACCATATGGCTACACCTTC.

This clonotype was counted ten times or more. This chain links TRBV18 with TRBJ2-3, with D perhaps assigned TRBD1 or TRBD2 (5 bases each). Germline CDR1 and CDR2: KGHSH and LQKENI. V was trimmed by 3 bases and J by 1 base, leaving 8 bases between them. The CDR3 contains 14 residues. The CDR3 coding sequence is TGTGCCAGCTCACCCCAGGGAGGCACAGATACGCAGTATTTT. It codes for CASSPQGGTDTQYF.

The J gene is TRBJ2-7, the V gene TRBV5-1, with D uncertain. Germline V gene sequence: CDR1 SGHRS, CDR2 YFSETQ. V was clipped by 0 bases and J by 6 bases, with 16 bases between them. The CDR3 length is 15 residues. The CDR3 loop is CASSLEAAGSSEQYF. CDR3 nucleotides: TGCGCCAGCAGCTTGGAGGCAGCAGGATCCAGCGAGCAGTACTTC.

V usage is TRBV7-2 and J usage is TRBJ2-5; the D gene could be TRBD1 or TRBD2 (6 bases each). The CDR3 is made up of 15 amino acids. The germline gives CDR1 SGHTA, CDR2 FQGNSA. V dropped 1 base and J dropped 2 bases, with 11 bases sitting between them. CDR3 protein: CASSLVWGAQETQYF. Written as DNA, the CDR3 is TGTGCCAGCAGCTTAGTATGGGGGGCACAAGAGACCCAGTACTTC.

J is TRBJ1-3 and V is TRBV6-1; weak D call: TRBD1 (5 bases). Trimming took 9 bases from V and 2 from J, leaving 14 bases between them. This CDR3 contains 14 residues. CDR1 is MNHNS, CDR2 SASEGT, per germline. As DNA, the CDR3 is TGTGCCAGTGTGGGCAGGGCAACTGGAAACACCATATATTTT. This codes for CASVGRATGNTIYF.

V is TRBV6-6 and J is TRBJ1-1; D perhaps matches TRBD1 (6 bases). The length of the CDR3 is 15 residues. In germline, CDR1 is MNHNY, CDR2 SVGAGI (reference sequence). Trimming took off 0 bases at V and 4 bases at J, with 12 bases between the two ends. The CDR3 protein is CASSYSSGAGTEAFF. The CDR3 nucleotides read TGTGCCAGCAGTTACTCGTCGGGGGCTGGCACTGAAGCTTTCTTT.

This chain links TRBV7-2 with TRBJ1-5; 7 bases are a match to TRBD1. V was clipped by 5 bases and J by 2 bases; unmatched bases: 12. The CDR3 totals 17 residues. Per the germline V gene, CDR1 is SGHTA and CDR2 is FQGNSA. The CDR3 is CASSPGGAGGGNQPQHF. The CDR3, as DNA: TGTGCCAGCAGCCCAGGGGGTGCAGGTGGTGGCAATCAGCCCCAGCATTTT.

A few counts support this clonotype. The chain recombines TRBV5-1 with TRBJ2-7, with TRBD1 matching over 7 bases. Germline assignment: CDR1 SGHRS and CDR2 YFSETQ. The CDR3 has 15 residues. Trimming took 4 bases from V and 0 from J; bases not matched to a gene: 7. The CDR3 protein is CASSISGQSSYEQYF. The CDR3 nucleotides are TGCGCCAGCAGCATATCGGGACAGAGCTCCTACGAGCAGTACTTC. The full variable domain, completed using reference TRBV5-1 and TRBJ2-7, is KAGVTQTPRYLIKTRGQQVTLSCSPISGHRSVSWYQQTPGQGLQFLFEYFSETQRNKGNFPGRFSGRQFSNSRSEMNVSTLELGDSALYLCASSISGQSSYEQYFGPGTRLTVT.